These 30 T cell receptor beta chains share one sample of origin, sequenced in a study of beta chain features in type 1 diabetes. Study results and caveats: Moderately but significantly shorter TCRB CDR3s were found in Type 1 diabetes patients in all four CD4+ subsets.

Antigens for these TCRs are unknown. The entirety of the isolated RNA underwent reverse transcription, so expressed TCRB transcripts were sequenced. The protocol was immunoSEQ multiplex PCR, while the TCRdb copy is restricted to in-frame clones and leaves out a portion. The sample yields 15,000 to 17,000 clones, about 70% seen once. Sequencing was done on a sample of Tregs from blood. These receptors were collected from a man aged 30 to 45 with type 1 diabetes.

This chain joins TRBV2 and TRBJ2-5, with 11 positions matching TRBD2. CDR1 SNHLY and CDR2 FYNNEI come from the germline V gene. This CDR3 contains 14 residues. The J segment lost 7 bases and the V segment lost 8 bases, leaving 9 bases of the junction unmatched. The CDR3 loop reads CASGLAGGGGTQYF. The DNA of the CDR3 is TGTGCCAGCGGTTTAGCGGGAGGGGGAGGGACCCAGTACTTC.

The chain employs TRBV5-1 and TRBJ2-2, with D tentatively TRBD2 (6 bases). Germline CDR1 reads SGHRS; CDR2 reads YFSETQ. This CDR3 spans 14 amino acids. The V end lost 4 bases, the J end lost 5 bases, and 12 bases lay between the germline ends. The CDR3 DNA is TGCGCCAGCAGCGGGACTCCTGGGACCGGGGAGCTGTTTTTT. It is translated as CASSGTPGTGELFF.

V usage is TRBV7-9 and J usage is TRBJ2-4; 9 bases fit TRBD1. This CDR3 has 19 residues. The V and J ends lost 4 bases and 1 base, in that order; junction bases with no gene match: 14. In germline, CDR1 is SEHNR, CDR2 FQNEAQ (reference sequence). The CDR3 coding sequence is TGTGCCAGCAGCTCAGATTGGACAGGGGAAAGGCACGCCAAAAACATTCAGTACTTC. This encodes CASSSDWTGERHAKNIQYF. Looking up the rest from reference TRBV7-9 and TRBJ2-4 gives the full variable domain: DTGVSQNPRHKITKRGQNVTFRCDPISEHNRLYWYRQTLGQGPEFLTYFQNEAQLEKSRLLSDRFSAERPKGSFSTLEIQRTEQGDSAMYLCASSSDWTGERHAKNIQYFGAGTRLSVL.

This chain links TRBV6-5 with TRBJ1-5; D is uncertain. CDR1 is MNHEY and CDR2 is SVGAGI in the germline V gene. V was clipped by 10 bases and J by 0 bases, with 7 bases between them. This CDR3 contains 12 residues. The CDR3 sequence is CAIAGSNQPQHF. The CDR3 nucleotides are TGTGCCATCGCAGGTAGCAATCAGCCCCAGCATTTT.

This clone was found once. The CDR3 sequence is CASSRGQGSSYNEQFF. CDR3 in DNA: TGTGCCAGTAGTAGGGGACAGGGCAGCTCCTACAATGAGCAGTTCTTC. The rearrangement links TRBV19 to TRBJ2-1; 9 nucleotides agree with TRBD1. V gave up 4 bases and J gave up 0 bases; unmatched junction bases: 4. In germline, CDR1 is LNHDA, CDR2 SQIVND (reference sequence). The CDR3 extends over 16 amino acids.

In its sample, this clone was seen a few times. The chain recombines TRBV11-2 with TRBJ2-3; 8 bases are a match to TRBD2. The length of the CDR3 is 17 residues. Germline assignment: CDR1 SGHAT and CDR2 FQNNGV. Losses at the gene ends were 5 bases for V and 2 bases for J; bases not matched to a gene: 12. The CDR3 here is CASSPGWGGRTTDTQYF. The CDR3 DNA is TGTGCCAGCAGCCCAGGGTGGGGCGGGAGGACCACAGATACGCAGTATTTT.

Note on this clone: The CDR3 end shows no conserved phenylalanine or tryptophan, and so a read error is likely. The V and J genes are TRBV28 and TRBJ1-1; no clear D gene. The germline CDR1 and CDR2 sequences are MDHEN and SYDVKM. The CDR3 consists of 12 residues. Between the trimmed V and J ends, which lost 6 bases and 4 bases, there was a span of 9 bases. The CDR3 sequence is CASSSIITEAFL. The DNA of the CDR3 is TGTGCCAGCAGCTCCATCATCACTGAAGCTTTCCTT.

V and J are TRBV5-1 and TRBJ1-1, with D possibly TRBD1 on 6 matching bases. CDR3 size: 13 residues. Trimming stripped 3 bases from V and 5 bases from J, with 11 bases between. Per the germline V gene, CDR1 is SGHRS and CDR2 is YFSETQ. CDR3 amino acids: CASSSPGQTEAFF. CDR3 bases: TGCGCCAGCAGCTCACCCGGACAGACTGAAGCTTTCTTT.

The CDR3: CASSPGGNQPQHF. The CDR3 nucleotides read TGTGCCAGCAGCCCTGGGGGGAATCAGCCCCAGCATTTT. The V gene is TRBV7-9, the J gene TRBJ1-5; possibly TRBD1 for D (5 bases). CDR3 length: 13 amino acids. Germline CDR1 SEHNR, CDR2 FQNEAQ (reference sequence). Trimming took 5 bases from V and 4 from J, leaving 9 bases between them.

This chain connects TRBV5-1 to TRBJ2-7; TRBD2 aligns across 9 bases. CDR1 and CDR2 from the germline V gene are SGHRS and YFSETQ. The CDR3 contains 13 residues. V was pared by 3 bases and J by 7 bases, with 5 bases of the junction left unmatched. The DNA of the CDR3 is TGCGCCAGCAGCTCGGCTAGCGGGGTTGAGCAGTACTTC. Its translation: CASSSASGVEQYF.

The genes are TRBV7-2 and TRBJ2-5; the match to TRBD2 covers 13 bases. The trim removed 4 bases at V and 7 bases at J, leaving 6 bases unmatched. Germline CDR1 SGHTA, CDR2 FQGNSA. CDR3 length equals 15 residues. CDR3 loop: CASSSGTSGIGTQYF. CDR3 bases: TGTGCCAGCAGCTCGGGGACTAGCGGGATCGGGACCCAGTACTTC.

V gene TRBV11-2 combines with J gene TRBJ2-7; 9 bases agree with TRBD1. Per the germline V gene, CDR1 is SGHAT and CDR2 is FQNNGV. J gave up 2 bases and V 5 bases, and 4 bases lay outside the gene matches. CDR3 length: 14 residues. CDR3 protein: CASSLGQGPYEQYF. CDR3 sequence (DNA): TGTGCCAGCAGCCTAGGACAGGGGCCCTACGAGCAGTACTTC.

The chain has TRBV10-2 and TRBJ2-4, with TRBD2 matching 12 bases. Germline V gene data show CDR1 as WSHSY and CDR2 as SAAADI. The V segment lost 6 bases and the J segment 0 bases; nucleotides outside the gene matches: 12. The CDR3 covers 19 residues. The CDR3, as DNA: TGCGCCAGCAGAATGACTAGCGGGAGAGGGGAAGGAGCCAAAAACATTCAGTACTTC. Translating gives CASRMTSGRGEGAKNIQYF.

The chain has TRBV7-2 and TRBJ2-7, with 10 nucleotides matching TRBD2. CDR3 length equals 16 residues. J gave up 4 bases and V 2 bases, and 8 bases lay outside the gene matches. The germline gives CDR1 SGHTA, CDR2 FQGNSA. CDR3 protein: CASSLSRLAGVYEQYF. The CDR3 coding sequence is TGTGCCAGCAGCTTAAGTCGGCTAGCGGGGGTTTACGAGCAGTACTTC.

V is TRBV19 and J is TRBJ1-1; the D is unclear. Trimming cost V 3 bases and J 0 bases, with 11 bases left between them. Per the germline V gene, CDR1 is LNHDA and CDR2 is SQIVND (reference sequence). This CDR3 contains 15 residues. CDR3: CASSMGRLLNTEAFF. The CDR3 bases are TGTGCCAGTAGTATGGGCCGGCTATTGAACACTGAAGCTTTCTTT.

This clone is a singleton in its sample. The chain uses TRBV7-9 and TRBJ2-1, with a tentative D call TRBD2 (6 bases). Per germline, CDR1 SEHNR and CDR2 FQNEAQ (reference sequence). V lost 5 bases, J lost 6 bases, and 14 bases lay in between. The CDR3 extends over 14 amino acids. CDR3 bases: TGTGCCAGCAGCCCCTCGGGCGGGACCAATGAGCAGTTCTTC. Protein: CASSPSGGTNEQFF.

The chain carries TRBV10-1 and TRBJ2-1, with TRBD2 identical over 11 bases. The ends lost 8 bases at V and 6 bases at J; junction bases unmatched: 3. Germline lookup yields CDR1 WNHNN and CDR2 SYGVQD (reference sequence). This CDR3 has 13 residues. DNA of the CDR3: TGCGCCAGCTCCGGACTAGCGGGCAATGAGCAGTTCTTC. Translating it yields CASSGLAGNEQFF.

The chain combines TRBV6-6 with TRBJ2-7; D gene unclear. The CDR3 covers 14 residues. Germline values: CDR1 MNHNY, CDR2 SVGAGI (reference sequence). Trimming cost V 5 bases and J 3 bases, with 14 bases left between them. The CDR3 region is CASSRASAVYEQYF. CDR3 nucleotide sequence: TGTGCCAGCAGTCGTGCTTCCGCGGTCTACGAGCAGTACTTC.

The V and J genes are TRBV5-1 and TRBJ2-5; a weak D match, TRBD1 (8 bases). The CDR3 is 15 amino acids. Trimming left V 4 bases short and J 2 bases short, with 15 bases between. The V gene's germline CDR1 is SGHRS and CDR2 YFSETQ. In DNA, the CDR3 is TGCGCCAGCAGCACCGGACAGGGAGGGCAAGAGACCCAGTACTTC. It is translated as CASSTGQGGQETQYF.

V and J are TRBV6-6 and TRBJ2-5; D remains unclear. Looked up from germline, CDR1 is MNHNY and CDR2 is SVGAGI (reference sequence). This CDR3 is 12 amino acids long. The V gene lost 5 bases and the J gene lost 5 bases, with 9 bases spanning the gap. The CDR3 nucleotides read TGTGCCAGCAGTATGACACGGGAGACCCAGTACTTC. It encodes CASSMTRETQYF.

V and J are TRBV15 and TRBJ2-7, with 8 positions matching TRBD1. The V gene end was trimmed by 5 bases and the J gene end by 7 bases; junction bases not matched to a gene: 7. Germline loops: CDR1 LNHNV, CDR2 YYDKDF (reference sequence). The CDR3 runs 13 residues. CDR3 nucleotide sequence: TGTGCCACCAGCCCAGGGGGCCGGTGGGAGCAGTACTTC. This encodes CATSPGGRWEQYF.

The chain combines TRBV19 with TRBJ2-7; D remains ambiguous. Trimming pared 3 bases from V and 2 bases from J, leaving 8 bases between. CDR1 and CDR2 (germline): LNHDA, SQIVND (reference sequence). This CDR3 has 13 residues. The CDR3 here is CASSIGLAYEQYF. For the CDR3, the DNA is TGTGCCAGTAGTATTGGGCTGGCCTACGAGCAGTACTTC.

The chain recombines TRBV23-1 with TRBJ2-3, with 7 bases fitting TRBD1. TRBV23-1 is marked as an open reading frame, function uncertain. V was pared by 6 bases and J by 8 bases, with 17 bases of the junction left unmatched. The CDR3 contains 16 residues. The CDR3 bases are TGCGCCAGCAGCCACGACACAGGGGATTCGCAGATTACGCAGTATTTT. It encodes CASSHDTGDSQITQYF.

This clone was counted once. The J gene is TRBJ1-1, the V gene TRBV7-9; no clear D. Trimming cost V 5 bases and J 0 bases, with 13 bases left between them. This CDR3 is 15 amino acids long. Germline CDR1 is SEHNR and CDR2 is FQNEAQ (reference sequence). For the CDR3, the DNA is TGTGCCAGCAGCCCCGGTCCGGGGATGAACACTGAAGCTTTCTTT. It translates to CASSPGPGMNTEAFF.

Of note for this clone: At one boundary the junction diverges from the germline segment, which might be a read error. V and J are TRBV5-1 and TRBJ1-6; D possibly corresponds to TRBD1 (5 bases). This CDR3 spans 16 amino acids. From germline, CDR1 is SGHRS and CDR2 YFSETQ. The CDR3 DNA sequence: TGCGCCAGTAGCTTGGTTGGAGGTCCGGGGGGTTCACCCCTCCACTTT. Residues: CASSLVGGPGGSPLHF. Based on the CDR3 plus reference TRBV5-1 and TRBJ1-6, the full variable domain is KAGVTQTPRYLIKTRGQQVTLSCSPISGHRSVSWYQQTPGQGLQFLFEYFSETQRNKGNFPGRFSGRQFSNSRSEMNVSTLELGDSALYLCASSLVGGPGGSPLHFGNGTRLTVT.

The chain couples TRBV7-9 to TRBJ2-1; TRBD2 agrees at 13 bases. Germline assignment: CDR1 SEHNR and CDR2 FQNEAQ (reference sequence). This CDR3 has 17 residues. The trim removed 1 base at V and 7 bases at J, leaving 7 bases unmatched. In nucleotides, the CDR3 is TGTGCCAGCAGCTTAGGCTGGACTAGCGGGAGTTTGAATGAGCAGTTCTTC. Its translation: CASSLGWTSGSLNEQFF. Variable domain in full (rest from reference TRBV7-9 and TRBJ2-1): DTGVSQNPRHKITKRGQNVTFRCDPISEHNRLYWYRQTLGQGPEFLTYFQNEAQLEKSRLLSDRFSAERPKGSFSTLEIQRTEQGDSAMYLCASSLGWTSGSLNEQFFGPGTRLTVL.

The rearrangement uses TRBV7-2 and TRBJ2-3; a possible D gene is TRBD2 (7 bases). The CDR3 is made up of 17 amino acids. V was trimmed by 3 bases and J by 3 bases, leaving 19 bases between them. CDR1 and CDR2 (germline): SGHTA, FQGNSA. The CDR3 region has the DNA TGTGCCAGCAGCTTTAGGGGGGGCGCAGAGATGACAGATACGCAGTATTTT. Encoded protein: CASSFRGGAEMTDTQYF.

This chain links TRBV5-4 with TRBJ2-1, with D uncertain. From germline, CDR1 is SGHNT and CDR2 YYREEE (reference sequence). The CDR3 is 12 residues long. Trimming stripped 0 bases from V and 9 bases from J, with 7 bases between. CDR3 sequence: CASSLDSGEQFF. The CDR3 nucleotides read TGTGCCAGCAGCTTGGACTCAGGTGAGCAGTTCTTC.

This sequence joins TRBV18 and TRBJ2-5; tentative D call: TRBD1 (5 bases). V shed 3 bases and J shed 9 bases, with 14 bases lying between them. CDR3 length equals 13 residues. Germline CDR1 KGHSH, CDR2 LQKENI. This CDR3 is CASSPDRIQAQYF. CDR3 coding DNA: TGTGCCAGCTCACCCGACAGAATACAGGCCCAGTACTTC.

Notes on this clone: Other DNA sequences in this sample translate to the same CDR3. This chain's CDR3 is CASSPDREYGYTF. The CDR3 DNA sequence: TGTGCCAGCTCACCGGACAGGGAGTATGGCTACACCTTC. The rearrangement uses TRBV18 and TRBJ1-2, with TRBD1 identical over 8 bases. J gave up 5 bases and V 3 bases, and 2 bases lay outside the gene matches. Germline V gene data show CDR1 as KGHSH and CDR2 as LQKENI. The CDR3 runs to 13 residues.